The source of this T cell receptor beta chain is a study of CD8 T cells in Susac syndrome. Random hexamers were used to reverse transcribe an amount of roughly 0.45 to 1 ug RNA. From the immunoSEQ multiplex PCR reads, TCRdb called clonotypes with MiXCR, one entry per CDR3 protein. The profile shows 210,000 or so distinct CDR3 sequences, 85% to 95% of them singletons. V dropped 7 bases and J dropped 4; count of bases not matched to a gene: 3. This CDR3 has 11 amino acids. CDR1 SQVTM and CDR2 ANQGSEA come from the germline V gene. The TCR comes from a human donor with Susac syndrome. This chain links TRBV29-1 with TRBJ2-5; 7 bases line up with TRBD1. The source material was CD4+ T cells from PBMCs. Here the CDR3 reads CSAGTVETQYF. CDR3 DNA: TGCAGCGCTGGGACAGTAGAGACCCAGTACTTC. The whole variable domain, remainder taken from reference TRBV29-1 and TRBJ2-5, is SAVISQKPSRDICQRGTSLTIQCQVDSQVTMMFWYRQQPGQSLTLIATANQGSEATYESGFVIDKFPISRPNLTFSTLTVSNMSPEDSSIYLCSAGTVETQYFGPGTRLLVL.